Detailed here is one T cell receptor beta chain. Its antigen is not yet known. No qualities accompany the bases; no much larger clone lies one base away. The immunoSEQ Assay, a bias-controlled multiplex PCR, was used to amplify TCRbeta CDR3 regions from genomic DNA. From the authors' description of their analysis: The number of nucleated cells in each sample was estimated by amplification of reference gene primers within the assay. To quantify the absolute abundance of each unique TCRbeta CDR3 rearrangement, sequence reads were collapsed and filtered. For each sample, productive Simpson clonality was calculated as the square root of Simpson's diversity index over productive rearrangements. TCRdb took over this immuneACCESS table, retaining in-frame rearrangements with V and J assigned. Such tables are incomplete; in checked studies, under half of the missing clones stem from an unresolved V gene, and the remainder is unexplained. V, J and clone size derive from that table, while D and trimming were established from the DNA sequence. In this sample the table shows over 130,000 clones, roughly 85% of which occur a single time. Clones ranked in the top ten supply less than 3.5% of the sample.

The collaborating institutions used their own protocols to collect whole blood in K2EDTA tubes. For TCRbeta analysis, collaborator samples were shipped as frozen whole blood, as isolated PBMCs, or as DNA extracted from either sample type. The CDR1 and CDR2 encoded by the germline V gene are SGHTA and FQGNSA. Counted from cysteine to phenylalanine, this CDR3 has 15 amino acids. Only the CDR3 region is kept as DNA, spanning 45 bases read in frame from base 1. The junction shows trimming of 2 bases on V and 7 bases on J, and the gene matches do not reach 6 bases of it. These data belong to a study of blood T cell repertoires in COVID-19 (dated by TCRdb to the early 2020s). About the investigation overall: The collaborator samples originated in the United States, Italy and Spain and spanned the acute and convalescent phases of COVID-19. The material from the prospective study consisted of cDNA or gDNA derived from T cells, B-cell-depleted T cells, or PBMCs. The sample metadata nearly always contained a de-identified subject ID, COVID-19 status, age in years and sex. Deeply sampled blood TCRbeta repertoires from subjects exposed to, actively infected with, or recovered from COVID-19 were included in the dataset. The samples were drawn from the first 160 participants of the ongoing ImmuneRACE study and from 1,200 or so subjects provided by 6 global collaborators. Where available, HLA class I and class II types were obtained from metadata supplied by the sample provider rather than from assay-based typing. The repertoires were released in a freely available public database intended as a resource for research on the immune response to SARS-CoV-2. The research as a whole found: How much clinical and demographic metadata was included differed by source and by participant, and the metadata was provided uncurated.

The receptor was isolated from a man aged 65-85 years with acute or convalescent COVID-19. The chain employs TRBV7-2 and TRBJ2-2, with 8 bases aligning to TRBD2. Material for sequencing was peripheral blood. CDR3 region: CASSLPAGAIGELFF. The DNA sequence reads TGTGCCAGCAGCTTACCAGCGGGAGCAATCGGGGAGCTGTTTTTT.